These T cell receptor beta chains were read from a single sample in a study of blood T cell repertoires in COVID-19. Sequencing used immunoSEQ multiplex PCR; TCRdb keeps in-frame clones, though not all of them. Among 130,000 to 150,000 clones listed, around 83% were seen once. The sequencing sample was made of PBMCs or T cells enriched from blood (not recorded which). These TCRs come from a man aged 45-65 years who had recovered from COVID-19. CDR3s leave out the opening cysteine and the closing phenylalanine or tryptophan. D genes are given only for firm matches.

D: .
V: TRBV7-8
J: TRBJ2-1
CDR3: ASSSGPGLSSNEQF

D: TRBD1
V: TRBV6-5
J: TRBJ1-6
CDR3: ASGPPGQYNSPLH

D: .
V: TRBV18
J: TRBJ2-5
CDR3: ASSPTRGSQGETQY

D: TRBD1
V: TRBV27
J: TRBJ1-2
CDR3: ASRPRDRTQGYT

D: .
V: TRBV27
J: TRBJ1-4
CDR3: ASSPDKLPEKLF

D: TRBD2
V: TRBV4-3
J: TRBJ2-3
CDR3: ASSQGASGGATDTQY

D: TRBD1
V: TRBV7-3
J: TRBJ2-3
CDR3: ASSLTSTGRDTQY

D: TRBD1
V: TRBV5-6
J: TRBJ1-6
CDR3: ASSRDRLNSPLH

D: TRBD2
V: TRBV24-1
J: TRBJ2-1
CDR3: ATSDFTSGGSPSYNEQF

D: TRBD1
V: TRBV12-3/TRBV12-4
J: TRBJ1-5
CDR3: ASSGTGDQPQH

D: .
V: TRBV2
J: TRBJ1-3
CDR3: ASSDLGGQRGNTIY

D: TRBD1
V: TRBV4-1
J: TRBJ2-7
CDR3: ASSQEVPVRGPYEQY

D: .
V: TRBV5-6
J: TRBJ2-4
CDR3: ASSLWGPLSLAKNIQY

D: TRBD1
V: TRBV7-8
J: TRBJ1-5
CDR3: ASSMDRGLRQPQH

D: .
V: TRBV7-4
J: TRBJ1-5
CDR3: ASSLWENNQPQH

D: .
V: TRBV7-8
J: TRBJ1-4
CDR3: ASSLPGTPNEKLF

D: TRBD1
V: TRBV4-1
J: TRBJ1-4
CDR3: ATRTKGAEKLF

D: .
V: TRBV7-2
J: TRBJ2-7
CDR3: ASSQSGLQSSYEQY

D: .
V: TRBV5-1
J: TRBJ1-1
CDR3: ASSLQGGYEAF

D: .
V: TRBV23-1
J: TRBJ1-2
CDR3: ASSQSSRAFYGYT

D: .
V: TRBV2
J: TRBJ1-1
CDR3: ASSGRRAEAF

D: .
V: TRBV9
J: TRBJ2-5
CDR3: ASSPLPRAGYQETQY

D: .
V: TRBV6-1
J: TRBJ1-2
CDR3: ASSEGWSYIYGYT

D: TRBD1
V: TRBV20-1
J: TRBJ1-5
CDR3: SASSGGNQPQH

D: .
V: TRBV4-2
J: TRBJ2-7
CDR3: ASSQDGGAIPYEQY

D: .
V: TRBV28
J: TRBJ1-2
CDR3: ASTRSNYGYT

D: .
V: TRBV4-1
J: TRBJ1-2
CDR3: ASSQSNPGQGQGYT

D: TRBD1
V: TRBV5-6
J: TRBJ1-5
CDR3: ASSLGDRGLNQPQH

D: TRBD1
V: TRBV5-5
J: TRBJ1-5
CDR3: ASSLGSGGGQPQH

D: TRBD2
V: TRBV7-3
J: TRBJ2-1
CDR3: ASSRTSGGNNEQF

D: .
V: TRBV6-5
J: TRBJ1-1
CDR3: ASSLTLQGAAF

D: .
V: TRBV20-1
J: TRBJ1-5
CDR3: SASSRGSNQPQH

D: TRBD1
V: TRBV7-9
J: TRBJ1-2
CDR3: ASSQDRVTNYGYT

D: TRBD1
V: TRBV6-5
J: TRBJ2-5
CDR3: ASSLDRVMETQY

D: TRBD1
V: TRBV6-2/TRBV6-3
J: TRBJ1-2
CDR3: ASSLGQVDGYT

D: TRBD1
V: TRBV5-4
J: TRBJ1-2
CDR3: ASSPLTDRVRCGYT